Each of the 17 T cell receptor beta chains below was sequenced from the same sample in a study of blood T cell repertoires in COVID-19. Assay: immunoSEQ multiplex PCR; the TCRdb copy retains only in-frame clones and omits some. The repertoire holds around 300,000 clones, with roughly 90% as singletons. The sample taken for sequencing was peripheral blood. These receptors were collected from a woman in her thirties with COVID-19, enrolled during active disease.

The chain has TRBV30 and TRBJ1-1; unclear D gene. The germline V gene encodes CDR1 GTSNPN and CDR2 SVGIG (reference sequence). With 0 bases removed from V and 2 bases from J, the gap between germline ends came to 10 bases. This CDR3 has 14 residues. CDR3 in amino acids: CAWSVVSGNTEAFF. For the CDR3, the DNA is TGTGCCTGGAGTGTGGTATCGGGTAACACTGAAGCTTTCTTT.

V gene TRBV30 combines with J gene TRBJ1-2; 12 bases agree with TRBD1. Unmatched junction bases numbered 6, after V lost 2 bases and J lost 8 bases. The CDR3 is made up of 14 amino acids. CDR1 and CDR2 (germline): GTSNPN, SVGIG (reference sequence). CDR3: CAWSSGQGARGYTF. Here the CDR3 DNA reads TGTGCCTGGAGTTCGGGACAGGGGGCTCGGGGCTACACCTTC.

The V call is TRBV7-3, the J call TRBJ2-2; 8 positions match TRBD1. Germline V gene lookup returns CDR1 SGHTA and CDR2 FQGTGA. The J segment lost 4 bases and the V segment lost 3 bases, leaving 4 bases of the junction unmatched. The CDR3 consists of 15 residues. CDR3 nucleotide sequence: TGTGCCAGCAGCTTTAAGCAGGGGGCCACCGGGGAGCTGTTTTTT. This encodes CASSFKQGATGELFF.

This chain links TRBV28 with TRBJ1-5, with 8 bases aligning to TRBD1. The V segment lost 3 bases and the J segment 7 bases; nucleotides outside the gene matches: 11. This CDR3 is built from 16 residues. CDR1 MDHEN and CDR2 SYDVKM come from the germline V gene. The CDR3 DNA reads TGTGCCAGCAGTTTGCCAACTCAGGGGGCCGGACAGCCCCAGCATTTT. Protein sequence: CASSLPTQGAGQPQHF.

J is TRBJ2-1 and V is TRBV5-1; D call uncertain. Trimming cost V 6 bases and J 2 bases, with 15 bases left between them. In germline, CDR1 is SGHRS, CDR2 YFSETQ. This CDR3 has 15 residues. As DNA, the CDR3 is TGCGCCAGCAAGCTTAGTAGCAGCCCCTACAATGAGCAGTTCTTC. It yields the protein CASKLSSSPYNEQFF.

The chain employs TRBV19 and TRBJ2-2, with 9 nucleotides matching TRBD1. V shed 5 bases, J shed 7 bases, and the junction held 11 bases outside the gene matches. Per germline, CDR1 LNHDA and CDR2 SQIVND (reference sequence). The CDR3 is 16 amino acids. The CDR3 bases are TGTGCCAGTAGTTCAAGTGGGACAGGGATACGCGGGGAGCTGTTTTTT. It yields the protein CASSSSGTGIRGELFF.

The chain uses TRBV24-1 and TRBJ1-2, with D unresolved. The CDR3 is 13 residues long. V was clipped by 3 bases and J by 1 base, with 5 bases between them. Looked up from germline, CDR1 is KGHDR and CDR2 is SFDVKD. The CDR3, as DNA: TGTGCCACCAGTGATCCCAGTAACTATGGCTACACCTTC. Translated: CATSDPSNYGYTF.

This clone has a handful of counts. The chain recombines TRBV15 with TRBJ1-6; D unresolved. The V end was cut by 4 bases, the J end by 7 bases, with 17 bases between. There are 16 residues in the CDR3. Germline CDR1 LNHNV, CDR2 YYDKDF (reference sequence). The CDR3 DNA reads as TGTGCCACCAGCACGAGCCTGCTACAGCTGAATTCACCCCTCCACTTT. Translation: CATSTSLLQLNSPLHF.

The chain recombines TRBV11-2 with TRBJ1-2, with 11 bases that match TRBD1. This CDR3 is 19 amino acids long. Losses at the gene ends were 1 base for V and 4 bases for J; bases not matched to a gene: 14. Germline lookup yields CDR1 SGHAT and CDR2 FQNNGV. The CDR3 coding sequence is TGTGCCAGCAGCTTAGCTGGCGGACAGGGGGCGCTTGCCCTCTATGGCTACACCTTC. Its protein product is CASSLAGGQGALALYGYTF.

V usage is TRBV6-1 and J usage is TRBJ1-5, with a weak D call TRBD1 (5 bases). Deletions cut 2 bases from V and 6 bases from J, with 11 bases between. In germline, CDR1 is MNHNS, CDR2 SASEGT. This CDR3 region has 14 residues. CDR3 sequence: CASSETGEGQPQHF. The CDR3 DNA reads TGTGCCAGCAGTGAAACGGGGGAGGGTCAGCCCCAGCATTTT.

The gene calls are TRBV6-5 and TRBJ2-3; 9 bases match TRBD1. Germline CDR1 and CDR2: MNHEY and SVGAGI. V shed 8 bases, J shed 3 bases, and the junction held 6 bases outside the gene matches. This CDR3 is built from 14 residues. The CDR3 sequence is CASSGTGWTDTQYF. The CDR3 coding sequence is TGTGCCAGCTCCGGGACAGGGTGGACAGATACGCAGTATTTT.

This chain uses TRBV6-6 with TRBJ1-1; 11 bases are shared with TRBD1. The CDR3 extends over 18 amino acids. Losses at the gene ends were 5 bases for V and 2 bases for J; bases not matched to a gene: 13. Germline lookup yields CDR1 MNHNY and CDR2 SVGAGI (reference sequence). CDR3 loop: CASSQPGQGGGKNTEAFF. The CDR3, as DNA: TGTGCCAGCAGTCAACCGGGACAGGGGGGAGGTAAAAACACTGAAGCTTTCTTT.

Notes on this clone: This sample also contains other DNA sequences that code for the same CDR3. V usage is TRBV3-1 (or the pseudogene TRBV3-2) and J usage is TRBJ1-5; D not resolved. Germline V gene lookup returns CDR1 LGHDT and CDR2 YNNKEL (reference sequence). The CDR3 is made up of 13 amino acids. V was cut by 0 bases and J by 4 bases, with 4 bases left in between. DNA for the CDR3: TGTGCCAGCAGCCAAGACTTAAATCAGCCCCAGCATTTT. This gives the protein CASSQDLNQPQHF.

This chain connects TRBV5-1 to TRBJ1-2, with TRBD1 identical over 10 bases. V shed 0 bases, J shed 4 bases, and the junction held 6 bases outside the gene matches. The CDR3 runs 16 residues. The V gene's germline CDR1 is SGHRS and CDR2 YFSETQ. CDR3 residues: CASSLEGTGVSYGYTF. CDR3 nucleotide sequence: TGCGCCAGCAGCTTGGAGGGGACAGGGGTTTCCTATGGCTACACCTTC.

This rearrangement joins TRBV3-1 (or the pseudogene TRBV3-2) to TRBJ2-3; D gene ambiguous. The CDR3 consists of 15 residues. Germline loops: CDR1 LGHDT, CDR2 YNNKEL (reference sequence). Trimming took off 1 base at V and 0 bases at J, with 8 bases between the two ends. CDR3 protein: CASSQGRQSTDTQYF. Written as DNA, the CDR3 is TGTGCCAGCAGCCAAGGTCGCCAGAGCACAGATACGCAGTATTTT.

V gene TRBV3-1 (or the pseudogene TRBV3-2) combines with J gene TRBJ2-3; D call uncertain. The CDR3 totals 13 residues. Germline V gene sequence: CDR1 LGHDT, CDR2 YNNKEL (reference sequence). V lost 3 bases, J lost 10 bases, and 14 bases lay in between. The CDR3 loop is CASSHPTEVAQYF. CDR3 nucleotide sequence: TGTGCCAGCAGCCATCCGACCGAGGTGGCGCAGTATTTT.

This sequence joins TRBV6-1 and TRBJ2-7; D possibly corresponds to TRBD2 (5 bases). The CDR3 has 14 amino acids. Between the trimmed V and J ends, which lost 2 bases and 2 bases, there was a span of 10 bases. The germline gives CDR1 MNHNS, CDR2 SASEGT. The CDR3: CASSEYEGPYEQYF. For the CDR3, the DNA is TGTGCCAGCAGTGAATACGAGGGTCCCTACGAGCAGTACTTC.